The sequence of this T cell receptor (beta chain) was determined in a study of blood T cell repertoires in COVID-19. For the study at large: Donors in the United States, Italy and Spain gave samples during acute or convalescent COVID-19. The analysed material was cDNA or gDNA that came from T cells, B-cell-depleted T cells, or PBMCs.

Profiled with immunoSEQ multiplex PCR; TCRdb holds only in-frame clones, not every one. Seen here are around 200,000 clones, 70% to 85% observed once, and the top ten hold roughly 3.2%. Trimming stripped 3 bases from V and 4 bases from J, with 6 bases between. The CDR3 totals 12 residues. Germline V gene lookup returns CDR1 WNHNN and CDR2 SYGVQD (reference sequence). Cohorts were determined from participant-reported clinical history. The chain joins TRBV10-1 to TRBJ2-5, with a possible D match to TRBD1 (5 bases). Input material: PBMCs or T cells enriched from blood (not recorded which). This clonotype originated in a woman aged 25 to 39 who had recovered from COVID-19. The CDR3 sequence: CASSERGETQYF. As DNA, the CDR3 is TGCGCCAGCAGTGAAAGGGGAGAGACCCAGTACTTC.